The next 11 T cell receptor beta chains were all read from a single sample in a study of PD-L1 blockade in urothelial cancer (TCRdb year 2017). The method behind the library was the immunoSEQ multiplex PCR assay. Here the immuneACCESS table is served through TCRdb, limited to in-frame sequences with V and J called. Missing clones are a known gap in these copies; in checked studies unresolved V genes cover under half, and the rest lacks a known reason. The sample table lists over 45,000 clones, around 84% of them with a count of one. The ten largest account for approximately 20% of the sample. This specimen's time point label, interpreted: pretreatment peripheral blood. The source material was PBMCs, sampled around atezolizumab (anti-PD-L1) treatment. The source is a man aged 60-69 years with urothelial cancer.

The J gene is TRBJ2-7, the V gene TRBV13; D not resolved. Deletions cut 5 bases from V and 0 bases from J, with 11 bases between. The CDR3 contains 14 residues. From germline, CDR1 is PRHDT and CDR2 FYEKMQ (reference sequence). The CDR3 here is CASSPSKSSYEQYF. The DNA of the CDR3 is TGTGCCAGCAGCCCCTCCAAGAGCTCCTACGAGCAGTACTTC. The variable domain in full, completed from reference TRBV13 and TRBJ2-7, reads AAGVIQSPRHLIKEKRETATLKCYPIPRHDTVYWYQQGPGQDPQFLISFYEKMQSDKGSIPDRFSAQQFSDYHSELNMSSLELGDSALYFCASSPSKSSYEQYFGPGTRLTVT.

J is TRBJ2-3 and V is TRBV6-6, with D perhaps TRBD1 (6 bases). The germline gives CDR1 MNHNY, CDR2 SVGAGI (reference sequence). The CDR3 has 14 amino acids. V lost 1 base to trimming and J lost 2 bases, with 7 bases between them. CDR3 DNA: TGTGCCAGCAGTTACTGGGACAACACAGATACGCAGTATTTT. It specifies CASSYWDNTDTQYF.

The CDR3 reads CASSQVRDRVSYEQYF. The CDR3, as DNA: TGCGCCAGCAGTCAAGTGCGGGACAGGGTCTCCTACGAGCAGTACTTC. The rearrangement joins TRBV23-1 to TRBJ2-7; 9 bases agree with TRBD1. TRBV23-1 is treated as an ORF (open reading frame) with a function not yet certain. Trimming at V came to 2 bases and at J to 0 bases, leaving 5 bases not matched to a gene. The CDR3 sequence is 16 residues long.

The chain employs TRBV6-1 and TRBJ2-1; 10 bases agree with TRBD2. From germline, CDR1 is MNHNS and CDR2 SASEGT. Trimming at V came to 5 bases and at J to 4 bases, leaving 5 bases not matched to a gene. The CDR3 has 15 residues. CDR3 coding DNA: TGTGCCAGCAGTACCCTAGCGGGGGAATACAATGAGCAGTTCTTC. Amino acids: CASSTLAGEYNEQFF.

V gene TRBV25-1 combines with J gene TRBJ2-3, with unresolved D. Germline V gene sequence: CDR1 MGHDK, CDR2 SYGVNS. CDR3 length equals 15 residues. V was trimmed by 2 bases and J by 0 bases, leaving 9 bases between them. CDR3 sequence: CASSELAVSTDTQYF. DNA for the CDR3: TGTGCCAGCAGTGAACTGGCGGTGAGCACAGATACGCAGTATTTT.

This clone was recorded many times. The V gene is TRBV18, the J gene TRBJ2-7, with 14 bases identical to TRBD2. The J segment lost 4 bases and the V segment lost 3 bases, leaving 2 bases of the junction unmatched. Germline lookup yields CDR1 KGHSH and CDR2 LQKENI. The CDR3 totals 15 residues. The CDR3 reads CASSPGTSGGYEQYF. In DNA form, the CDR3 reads TGTGCCAGCTCACCGGGGACTAGCGGGGGATACGAGCAGTACTTC.

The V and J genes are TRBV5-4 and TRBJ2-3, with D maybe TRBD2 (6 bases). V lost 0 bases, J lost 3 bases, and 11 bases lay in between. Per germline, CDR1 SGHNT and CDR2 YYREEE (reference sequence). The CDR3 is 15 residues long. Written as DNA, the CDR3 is TGTGCCAGCAGCTTGGCGCGGGGAGGAACAGATACGCAGTATTTT. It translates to CASSLARGGTDTQYF.

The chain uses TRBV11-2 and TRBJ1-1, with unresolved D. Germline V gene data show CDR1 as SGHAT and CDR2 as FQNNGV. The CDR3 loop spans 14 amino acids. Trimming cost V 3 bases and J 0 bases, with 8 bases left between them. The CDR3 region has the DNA TGTGCCAGCAGCTTCTCAGGCCTGAACACTGAAGCTTTCTTT. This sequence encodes CASSFSGLNTEAFF.

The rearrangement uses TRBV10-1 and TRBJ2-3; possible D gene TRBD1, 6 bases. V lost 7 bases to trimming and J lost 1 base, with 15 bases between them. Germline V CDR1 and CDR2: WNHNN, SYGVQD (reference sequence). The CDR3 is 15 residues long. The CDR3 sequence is CASKAGTTGTDTQYF. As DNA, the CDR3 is TGCGCCAGCAAGGCCGGGACAACCGGCACAGATACGCAGTATTTT.

The CDR3 nucleotides read TGTGCCAGCAGCGTAGGACTAGCGGGCTCCTACGAGCAGTACTTC. It codes for CASSVGLAGSYEQYF. The gene calls are TRBV9 and TRBJ2-7, with TRBD2 identical over 10 bases. CDR1 is SGDLS and CDR2 is YYNGEE in the germline V gene. V lost 0 bases, J lost 0 bases, and 0 bases stayed unmatched. The CDR3 runs 15 residues.

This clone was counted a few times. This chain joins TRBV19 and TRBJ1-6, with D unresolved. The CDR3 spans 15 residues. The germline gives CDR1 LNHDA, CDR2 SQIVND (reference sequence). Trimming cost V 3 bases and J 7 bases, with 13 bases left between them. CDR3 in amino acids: CASSIDQRRNSPLHF. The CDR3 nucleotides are TGTGCCAGTAGTATTGACCAACGGAGAAATTCACCCCTCCACTTT.